A single sample gave rise to the 2 T cell receptor beta chains below, sequenced in a study of control samples from healthy donors and cancer patients (dated by TCRdb to about 2020). Library preparation was by the immunoSEQ multiplex PCR assay. TCRdb obtained this table from immuneACCESS and retained in-frame rearrangements with V and J assigned. These tables miss some clones; where compared with another copy, unresolved V genes account for less than half of the shortfall, and the remainder is unexplained. The sample table records some 150,000 clones; over 90% of these occur just once. The ten largest clones capture approximately 15% of the sample. The sample consisted of PBMCs. These receptors all stem from a man in his sixties with colorectal cancer.

The rearrangement links TRBV27 to TRBJ1-2; maybe TRBD1 (6 bases). Germline CDR1 MNHEY, CDR2 SMNVEV (reference sequence). The CDR3 loop spans 15 amino acids. V lost 6 bases and J lost 4, with 18 bases in between. The CDR3 region is CASSRLQGRGYGYTF. CDR3 coding DNA: TGTGCCAGCAGCCGATTACAGGGTCGGGGCTATGGCTACACCTTC.

The chain couples TRBV4-3 to TRBJ2-7; TRBD1 or TRBD2 may be the D gene (5 bases each). Germline V gene sequence: CDR1 LGHNA, CDR2 YSLEER. Trimming left V 3 bases short and J 2 bases short, with 17 bases between. The CDR3 runs 16 residues. CDR3 coding DNA: TGCGCCAGCAGCCAGGCCACCGGGACGGATACCTACGAGCAGTACTTC. Protein sequence: CASSQATGTDTYEQYF.